This TCR beta chain originates from a study of T cell responses to AZD1222 COVID-19 vaccine (dated by TCRdb to about 2021). With respect to the entire study: AZD1222 recipients whose second dose came at about 4 weeks and those whose second dose came at about 12 weeks were combined into one group, since spike-specific TCR depth and breadth did not differ between the two schedules. TCR sequencing covered fewer than 250 trial participants: about 210 given two doses of AZD1222 and 26 given two doses of MenACWY control vaccine. Trial participants were enrolled by age into subgroups of 18-55, 56-69 and 70-plus years, and about 150, 27 and 61 TCR-sequenced participants, respectively, were included in these subgroups. Overall study results and their limits: Participants were mostly white British, with more females than males. The authors suggested clonal diversity may have been underestimated. Because no day 14 peak-response samples were available, the repertoires could be characterized only after the peak T cell response. CD4 TCRs associated with the vaccine covered the entire spike protein, and the dominant responses were in regions 160-218 and 743-854. Only five or six AZD1222 recipients were SARS-CoV-2 seropositive at baseline, limiting conclusions about previously exposed vaccinees. The 56-69-year group was small, and its depth increase did not reach significance, likely because of low power. Spike-specific TCR breadth and depth rose significantly after two AZD1222 doses compared with day 0 and with MenACWY recipients. Reportedly, close to half of the unique spike-specific TCRs recognized epitopes lying outside the regions that are mutated in the B.1.351 and B.1.1.7 variants.

The CDR3 regions of human TCRbeta chains were subjected to immunosequencing. As for the authors' bioinformatics: Repertoire TCRs were matched against a reference library of SARS-CoV-2-specific TCRs generated with the MIRA antigen-specificity platform. Breadth was defined as the fraction of unique TCRs that were SARS-CoV-2-associated. Depth was defined as the fraction of total T cells that were SARS-CoV-2-associated. Using the MIRA data, each spike-specific TCR was mapped to the spike region that the TCR reacts to and placed in a CD4 or CD8 class. Log10-transformed breadth and depth values were compared by one-way ANOVA with Sidak's multiple comparisons tests. Sourced from immuneACCESS, this table was stored by TCRdb with only in-frame sequences that have V and J called. A share of the clones is absent; for the studies checked, an unresolved V gene accounts for under half, and the remainder has no known explanation. The V and J calls and the clone size are those of that table, but D and trimming were determined from the DNA. In all, the sample holds around 160,000 clones, and around nine tenths of those were seen once. Clones ranked in the top ten supply around 5.5% of the sample.

As for this clone: No cognate antigen has been identified for it. No qualities accompany the bases; no much larger clone lies one base away.

From its cysteine to its phenylalanine, the CDR3 spans 14 amino acids. Of all the DNA, just the CDR3 is kept, 42 bases in frame from base 1. Cut back by 5 bases and 1 base, the V and J ends lie 6 bases apart. CDR1 and CDR2 were assigned from the germline V gene as MDHEN and SYDVKM. What this sample's time point label stands for: baseline before first vaccination. The vaccinee samples were drawn from two UK trials, COV001 and COV002, one of which was a single-blind randomized controlled phase 2/3 trial testing AZD1222 (ChAdOx1 nCoV-19) in healthy adults. For TCRbeta chain sequencing, PBMC samples from trial participants were taken at day 0 and at day 28 after the second dose.

Source: peripheral blood, taken on day 0 of AZD1222 vaccination. This clonotype was sampled from an adult in good health. This sequence uses TRBV28 and TRBJ2-6, with no confident D gene call. The DNA reads TGTGCCAGCAGTCCCCAATCTGGGGCCAACGTCCTGACTTTC. This translates into CASSPQSGANVLTF. Extended through the reference TRBV28 and TRBJ2-6 proteins, this CDR3 yields the full variable domain: DVKVTQSSRYLVKRTGEKVFLECVQDMDHENMFWYRQDPGLGLRLIYFSYDVKMKEKGDIPEGYSVSREKKERFSLILESASTNQTSMYLCASSPQSGANVLTFGAGSRLTVL.